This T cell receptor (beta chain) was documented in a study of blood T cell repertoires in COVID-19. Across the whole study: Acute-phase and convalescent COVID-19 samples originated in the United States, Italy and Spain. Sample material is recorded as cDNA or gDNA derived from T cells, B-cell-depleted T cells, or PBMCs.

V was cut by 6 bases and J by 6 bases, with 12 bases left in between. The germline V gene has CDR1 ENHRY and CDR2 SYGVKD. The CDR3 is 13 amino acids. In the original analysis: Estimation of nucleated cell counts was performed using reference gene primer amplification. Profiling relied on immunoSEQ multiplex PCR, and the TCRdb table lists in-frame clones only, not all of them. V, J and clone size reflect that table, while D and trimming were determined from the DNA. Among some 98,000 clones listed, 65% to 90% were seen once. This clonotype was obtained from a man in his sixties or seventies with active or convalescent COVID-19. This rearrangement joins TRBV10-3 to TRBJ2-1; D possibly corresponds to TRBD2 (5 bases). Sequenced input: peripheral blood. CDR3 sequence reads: CAIRDGGGNEQFF. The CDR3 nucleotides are TGTGCCATCAGGGATGGAGGAGGCAATGAGCAGTTCTTC.